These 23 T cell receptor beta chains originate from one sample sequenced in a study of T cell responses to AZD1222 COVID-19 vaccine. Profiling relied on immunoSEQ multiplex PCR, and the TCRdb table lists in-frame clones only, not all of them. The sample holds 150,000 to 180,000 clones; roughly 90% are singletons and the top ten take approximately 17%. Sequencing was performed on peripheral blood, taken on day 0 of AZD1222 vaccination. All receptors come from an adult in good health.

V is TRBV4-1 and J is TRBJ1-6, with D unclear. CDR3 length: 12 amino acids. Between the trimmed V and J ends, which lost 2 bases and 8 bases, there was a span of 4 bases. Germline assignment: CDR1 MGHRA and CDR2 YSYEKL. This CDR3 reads CASSQRHSPLHF. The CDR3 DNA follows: TGCGCCAGCAGCCAAAGGCATTCACCCCTCCACTTT.

CDR3 region: CASSVKGYPAYEQYF. The CDR3 region has the DNA TGTGCCAGTAGTGTCAAGGGTTACCCAGCCTACGAGCAGTACTTC. This chain links TRBV19 with TRBJ2-7; D remains ambiguous. Germline lookup yields CDR1 LNHDA and CDR2 SQIVND (reference sequence). V was pared by 5 bases and J by 2 bases, with 16 bases between. There are 15 residues in the CDR3.

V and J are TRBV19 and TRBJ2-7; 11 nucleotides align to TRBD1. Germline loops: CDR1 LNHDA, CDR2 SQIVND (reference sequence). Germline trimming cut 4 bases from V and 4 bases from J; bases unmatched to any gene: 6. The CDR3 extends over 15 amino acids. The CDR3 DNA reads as TGTGCCAGTAGTACGGACAGGGGGCGAGGGTACGAGCAGTACTTC. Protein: CASSTDRGRGYEQYF.

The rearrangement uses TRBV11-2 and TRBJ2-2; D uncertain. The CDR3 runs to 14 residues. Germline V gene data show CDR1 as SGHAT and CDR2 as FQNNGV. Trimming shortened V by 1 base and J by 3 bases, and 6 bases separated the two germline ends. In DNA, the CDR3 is TGTGCCAGCAGCTTAGTAGCTTACACCGGGGAGCTGTTTTTT. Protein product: CASSLVAYTGELFF.

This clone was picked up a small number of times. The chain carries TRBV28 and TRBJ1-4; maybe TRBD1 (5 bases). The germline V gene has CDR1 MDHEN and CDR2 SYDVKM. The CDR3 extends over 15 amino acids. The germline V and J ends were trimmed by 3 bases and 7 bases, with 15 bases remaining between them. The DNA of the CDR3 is TGTGCCAGCAGTTTGGTTTACAGTGGGGGTGAAAAACTGTTTTTT. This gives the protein CASSLVYSGGEKLFF.

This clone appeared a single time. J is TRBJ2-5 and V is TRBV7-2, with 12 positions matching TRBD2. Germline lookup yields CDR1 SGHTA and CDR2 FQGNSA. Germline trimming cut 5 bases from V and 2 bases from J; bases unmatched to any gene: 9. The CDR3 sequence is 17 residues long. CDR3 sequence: CASSTAGTSGPQETQYF. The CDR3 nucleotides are TGTGCCAGCAGCACCGCGGGGACTAGCGGGCCACAAGAGACCCAGTACTTC. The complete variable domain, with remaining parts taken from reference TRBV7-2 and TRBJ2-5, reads GAGVSQSPSNKVTEKGKDVELRCDPISGHTALYWYRQSLGQGLEFLIYFQGNSAPDKSGLPSDRFSAERTGGSVSTLTIQRTQQEDSAVYLCASSTAGTSGPQETQYFGPGTRLLVL.

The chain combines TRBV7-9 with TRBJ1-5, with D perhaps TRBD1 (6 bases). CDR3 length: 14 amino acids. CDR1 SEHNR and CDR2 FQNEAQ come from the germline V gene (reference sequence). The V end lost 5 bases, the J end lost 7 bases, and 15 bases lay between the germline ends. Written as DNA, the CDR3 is TGTGCCAGCAGCCTACAGGGTCGGGAGCAGCCCCAGCATTTT. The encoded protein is CASSLQGREQPQHF.

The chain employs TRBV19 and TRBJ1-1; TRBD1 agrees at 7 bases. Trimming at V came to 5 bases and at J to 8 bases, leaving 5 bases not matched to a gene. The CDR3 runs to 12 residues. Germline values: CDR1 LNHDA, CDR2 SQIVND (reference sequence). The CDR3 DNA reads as TGTGCCAGTAGTTCTCTGGACAGGGAAGCTTTCTTT. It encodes CASSSLDREAFF.

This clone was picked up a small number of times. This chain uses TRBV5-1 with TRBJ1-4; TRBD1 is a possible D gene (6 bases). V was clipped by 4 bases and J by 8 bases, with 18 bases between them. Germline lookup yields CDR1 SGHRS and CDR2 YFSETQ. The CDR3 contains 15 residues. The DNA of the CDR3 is TGCGCCAGCAGCCCGTGGCGGGGGGCCGAGGAAAAACTGTTTTTT. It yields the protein CASSPWRGAEEKLFF.

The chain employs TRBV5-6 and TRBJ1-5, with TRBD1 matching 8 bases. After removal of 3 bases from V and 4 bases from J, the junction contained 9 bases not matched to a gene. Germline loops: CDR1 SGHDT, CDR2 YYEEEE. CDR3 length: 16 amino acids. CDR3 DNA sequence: TGTGCCAGCAGCTCCAGCACAGGGGGAAGAAATCAGCCCCAGCATTTT. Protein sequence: CASSSSTGGRNQPQHF.

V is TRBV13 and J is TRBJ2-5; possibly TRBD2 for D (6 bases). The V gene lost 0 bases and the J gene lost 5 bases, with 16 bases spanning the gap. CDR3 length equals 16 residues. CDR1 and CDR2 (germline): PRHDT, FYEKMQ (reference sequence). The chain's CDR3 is CASSLGKASDYETQYF. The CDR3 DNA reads TGTGCCAGCAGCTTAGGCAAGGCTAGCGATTATGAGACCCAGTACTTC.

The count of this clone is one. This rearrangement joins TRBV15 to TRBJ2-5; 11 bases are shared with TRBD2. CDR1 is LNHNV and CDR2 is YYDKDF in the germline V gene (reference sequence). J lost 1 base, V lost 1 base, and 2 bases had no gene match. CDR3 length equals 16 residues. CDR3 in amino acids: CATSRGLAGGQETQYF. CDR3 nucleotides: TGTGCCACCAGCAGAGGTCTAGCGGGAGGCCAAGAGACCCAGTACTTC. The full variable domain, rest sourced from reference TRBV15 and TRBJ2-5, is DAMVIQNPRYQVTQFGKPVTLSCSQTLNHNVMYWYQQKSSQAPKLLFHYYDKDFNNEADTPDNFQSRRPNTSFCFLDIRSPGLGDTAMYLCATSRGLAGGQETQYFGPGTRLLVL.

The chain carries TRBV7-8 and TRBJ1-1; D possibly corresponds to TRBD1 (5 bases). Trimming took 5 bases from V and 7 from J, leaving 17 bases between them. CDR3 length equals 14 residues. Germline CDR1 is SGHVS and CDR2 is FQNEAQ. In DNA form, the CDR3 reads TGTGCCAGCAGCCCACGTGGGGGACGGAATGAAGCTTTCTTT. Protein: CASSPRGGRNEAFF.

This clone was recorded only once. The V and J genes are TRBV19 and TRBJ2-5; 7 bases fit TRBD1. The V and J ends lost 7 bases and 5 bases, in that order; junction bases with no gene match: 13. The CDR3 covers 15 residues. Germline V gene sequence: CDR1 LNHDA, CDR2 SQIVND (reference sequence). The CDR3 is CASTTRDRAMETQYF. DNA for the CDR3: TGTGCCAGTACCACCCGTGACAGGGCCATGGAGACCCAGTACTTC.

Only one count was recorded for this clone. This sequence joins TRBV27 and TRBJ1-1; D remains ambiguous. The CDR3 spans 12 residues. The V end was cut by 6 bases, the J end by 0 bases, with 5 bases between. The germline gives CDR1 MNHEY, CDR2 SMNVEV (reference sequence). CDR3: CASRRLNTEAFF. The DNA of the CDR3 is TGTGCCAGCAGAAGGTTGAACACTGAAGCTTTCTTT.

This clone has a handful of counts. DNA for the CDR3: TGCAGCGTTGGAACCTACACTGAAGCTTTCTTT. It yields the protein CSVGTYTEAFF. The chain joins TRBV29-1 to TRBJ1-1, with D uncertain. CDR1 and CDR2 from the germline V gene are SQVTM and ANQGSEA. The germline V and J ends were trimmed by 4 bases and 3 bases, with 6 bases remaining between them. CDR3 length: 11 residues.

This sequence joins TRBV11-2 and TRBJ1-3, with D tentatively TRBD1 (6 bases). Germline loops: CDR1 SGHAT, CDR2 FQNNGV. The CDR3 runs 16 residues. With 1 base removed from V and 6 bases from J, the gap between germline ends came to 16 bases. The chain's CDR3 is CASSLVGAGALNTIYF. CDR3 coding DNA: TGTGCCAGCAGCTTAGTGGGGGCTGGGGCACTAAACACCATATATTTT. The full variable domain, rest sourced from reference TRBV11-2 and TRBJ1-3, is EAGVAQSPRYKIIEKRQSVAFWCNPISGHATLYWYQQILGQGPKLLIQFQNNGVVDDSQLPKDRFSAERLKGVDSTLKIQPAKLEDSAVYLCASSLVGAGALNTIYFGEGSWLTVV.

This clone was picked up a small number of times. DNA for the CDR3: TGTGCCAGCAGTTATGGCAGGGAGTATAGGGACACCATATATTTT. Amino acids: CASSYGREYRDTIYF. The V and J genes are TRBV6-5 and TRBJ1-3, with D tentatively TRBD1 (5 bases). V was trimmed by 3 bases and J by 8 bases, leaving 17 bases between them. This CDR3 has 15 amino acids. From germline, CDR1 is MNHEY and CDR2 SVGAGI.

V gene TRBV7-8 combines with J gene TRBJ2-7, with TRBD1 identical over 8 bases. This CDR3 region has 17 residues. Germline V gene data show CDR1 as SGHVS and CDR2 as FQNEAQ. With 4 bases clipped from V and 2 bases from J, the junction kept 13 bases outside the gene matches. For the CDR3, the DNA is TGTGCCAGCAGCTCCCTCCGGGGCGGGACAGGAGCCTACGAGCAGTACTTC. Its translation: CASSSLRGGTGAYEQYF.

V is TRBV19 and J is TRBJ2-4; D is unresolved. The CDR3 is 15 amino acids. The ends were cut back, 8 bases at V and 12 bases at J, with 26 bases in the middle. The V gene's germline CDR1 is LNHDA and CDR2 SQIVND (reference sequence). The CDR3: CASSELSRVSGTQYF. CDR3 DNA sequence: TGTGCCAGTTCGGAGTTGTCCCGCGTGTCGGGTACTCAGTACTTC.

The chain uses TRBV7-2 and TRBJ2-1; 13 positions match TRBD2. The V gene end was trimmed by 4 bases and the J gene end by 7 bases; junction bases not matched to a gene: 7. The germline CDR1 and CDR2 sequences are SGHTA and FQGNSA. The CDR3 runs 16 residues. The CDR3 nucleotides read TGTGCCAGCAGCTCCCAAGGGACTAGCGGGATTAATGAGCAGTTCTTC. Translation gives CASSSQGTSGINEQFF.

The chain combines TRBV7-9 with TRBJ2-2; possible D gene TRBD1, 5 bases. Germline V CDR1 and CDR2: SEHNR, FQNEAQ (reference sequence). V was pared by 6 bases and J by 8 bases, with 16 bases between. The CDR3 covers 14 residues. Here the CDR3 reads CASSLMTDGGELFF. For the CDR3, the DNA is TGTGCCAGCAGTCTCATGACAGACGGTGGGGAGCTGTTTTTT.

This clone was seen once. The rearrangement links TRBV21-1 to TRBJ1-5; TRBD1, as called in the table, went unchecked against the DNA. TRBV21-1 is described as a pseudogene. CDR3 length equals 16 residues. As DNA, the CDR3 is TGTGCCAGCAGCCCCCAATACATTGGGGCTTTCCAGCCCCAGCATTTT. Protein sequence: CASSPQYIGAFQPQHF.